Listed below are T cell receptor beta chains from one sample, sequenced in a study of graft-versus-host responses after intestinal transplantation. Assay used: immunoSEQ multiplex PCR; TCRdb lists only in-frame clones, some missing. The sample records about 12,000 clones, about four fifths being singletons. The sample here was PBMCs, taken roughly 310 days after intestinal transplant. The receptor source for this set is a human patient who received an intestinal transplant, so some T cells may come from the graft donor. Both conserved end residues are part of each CDR3. A D gene is named only where the DNA matches it firmly. Expanded clones get a size class; other rows say once, few or many, or leave the size out.

clone size	D gene	CDR3 length	J gene	V gene	CDR3 DNA	CDR3 protein
NA	NA	13	TRBJ2-1	TRBV5-1	TGCGCCAGCAACCGGGACGGATACAATGAGCAGTTCTTC	CASNRDGYNEQFF
NA	NA	14	TRBJ1-1	TRBV6-1	TGTGCCAGCTCAAAATTGGGATTGAACACTGAAGCTTTCTTT	CASSKLGLNTEAFF
NA	NA	14	TRBJ2-1	TRBV30	TGTGCCTGGAGTCGGAGGGGGCCCTTAGATGAGCAGTTCTTC	CAWSRRGPLDEQFF
NA	NA	14	TRBJ1-4	TRBV9	TGTGCCAGCAGCGTAGGAGTAACTAATGAAAAACTGTTTTTT	CASSVGVTNEKLFF
NA	NA	13	TRBJ2-7	TRBV7-2	TGTGCCAGCAGCTCGGACTGGGGATACGAGCAGTACTTC	CASSSDWGYEQYF
NA	NA	14	TRBJ1-4	TRBV7-9	TGTGCCAGCAGCCTGGGGAGGGATGCTGAAAAACTGTTTTTT	CASSLGRDAEKLFF
NA	TRBD2	14	TRBJ2-1	TRBV5-1	TGCGCCAGCAGCTTGGAGCGGCGGGGGGATGAGCAGTTCTTC	CASSLERRGDEQFF
NA	TRBD1	15	TRBJ2-1	TRBV5-1	TGCGCCAGCAGCTTAGGACAGGATAAACGAAATGAGCAGTTCTTC	CASSLGQDKRNEQFF
NA	TRBD2	16	TRBJ2-1	TRBV10-3	TGTGCCATCGGGAGCGGGAGAGCCCCCCCTTACAATGAGCAGTTCTTC	CAIGSGRAPPYNEQFF
once	TRBD1	15	TRBJ1-6	TRBV13	TGTGCCAGCAGCCTCGGGACAGGGGGTGGTTCACCCCTCCACTTT	CASSLGTGGGSPLHF
NA	TRBD2	16	TRBJ2-3	TRBV9	TGTGCCAGCAGCGTCTCGGCGCTAGCGGGAGTGGATACGCAGTATTTT	CASSVSALAGVDTQYF
once	NA	14	TRBJ1-5	TRBV28	TGTGCCAGCAGTTTAGGTAAAAGCAATCAGCCCCAGCATTTT	CASSLGKSNQPQHF
NA	TRBD2	15	TRBJ2-1	TRBV7-9	TGTGCCAGCAGCCGCGGAGCGGGAGTCGGAAATGAGCAGTTCTTC	CASSRGAGVGNEQFF
NA	NA	15	TRBJ1-1	TRBV4-2	TGTGCCAGCAGCCCCTTATACAGGGCGAACACTGAAGCTTTCTTT	CASSPLYRANTEAFF
NA	NA	14	TRBJ2-1	TRBV19	TGTGCCAGTAGTTCCGGACTCTATAACAATGAGCAGTTCTTC	CASSSGLYNNEQFF
NA	NA	12	TRBJ2-7	TRBV29-1	TGCAGCGTTCTCTACTCTTCCTACGAGCAGTACTTC	CSVLYSSYEQYF
NA	NA	15	TRBJ2-7	TRBV7-2	TGTGCCAGCAGCTGGAGCGGGAAGGGGGAATACGAGCAGTACTTC	CASSWSGKGEYEQYF
few	TRBD2	15	TRBJ2-7	TRBV5-1	TGCGCCAGCAGCTTATCTAGCGGGAGCTCCTACGAGCAGTACTTC	CASSLSSGSSYEQYF
NA	TRBD2	13	TRBJ2-5	TRBV9	TGTGCCAGCAGCGTAGCTAGCGGGGAGACCCAGTACTTC	CASSVASGETQYF
NA	TRBD2	16	TRBJ2-3	TRBV7-6	TGTGCCAGCAGCTTAGCTAGCGGGAGGGCCTCAGATACGCAGTATTTT	CASSLASGRASDTQYF
NA	NA	15	TRBJ2-6	TRBV29-1	TGCAGCGTTCCGCGGACAGACTCTGGGGCCAACGTCCTGACTTTC	CSVPRTDSGANVLTF
NA	NA	12	TRBJ1-1	TRBV5-6	TGTGCCAGCAGGCAAATGAACACTGAAGCTTTCTTT	CASRQMNTEAFF
NA	NA	12	TRBJ2-3	TRBV6-6	TGTGCCAGCAGTTACGAGGAAGATACGCAGTATTTT	CASSYEEDTQYF
once	NA	15	TRBJ1-2	TRBV4-3	TGCGCCAGCAGCCAAGTCCGCGGGGGAGGCTATGGCTACACCTTC	CASSQVRGGGYGYTF
NA	NA	15	TRBJ2-3	TRBV7-3	TGTGCCAGCAGCTTAATAGGCTCGTACACAGATACGCAGTATTTT	CASSLIGSYTDTQYF
NA	TRBD2	16	TRBJ2-1	TRBV15	TGTGCCACCAGTGGGACTAGCGGGAGGTCCTACAATGAGCAGTTCTTC	CATSGTSGRSYNEQFF
NA	NA	12	TRBJ1-2	TRBV7-9	TGTGCCAGCAGCTTAGGTTTGAATGGCTACACCTTC	CASSLGLNGYTF
few	NA	14	TRBJ1-2	TRBV30	TGTGCCTGGAGTGGACGGAGATCGAACTATGGCTACACCTTC	CAWSGRRSNYGYTF
NA	TRBD1	13	TRBJ2-1	TRBV29-1	TGCAGCGGAGACAGGGTCAATTACAATGAGCAGTTCTTC	CSGDRVNYNEQFF
NA	TRBD2	14	TRBJ2-1	TRBV6-1	TGTGCCAGCGGTGCCAGCGGGAGGGCCGATGAGCAGTTCTTC	CASGASGRADEQFF
NA	NA	12	TRBJ2-7	TRBV5-1	TGCGCCAGCAGGAGGTACGGGGACGAGCAGTACTTC	CASRRYGDEQYF
NA	TRBD2	16	TRBJ2-1	TRBV10-3	TGTGCCATCAGTGAGTCTCGAGCGGGAGGTGGTAATGAGCAGTTCTTC	CAISESRAGGGNEQFF
few	NA	13	TRBJ1-1	TRBV19	TGTGCCACACGACAGGTTGGAGTGGGTGAAGCTTTCTTT	CATRQVGVGEAFF
NA	TRBD1	16	TRBJ1-3	TRBV10-3	TGTGCCATCAGTGACTACAGGGGGCTACTTGGAAACACCATATATTTT	CAISDYRGLLGNTIYF
NA	NA	15	TRBJ2-1	TRBV6-4	TGTGCCAGCAGTGAAAACGGAGGGTCCTACAATGAGCAGTTCTTC	CASSENGGSYNEQFF